This T cell receptor beta chain was captured by sequencing in a study of cytomegalovirus exposure and HLA in healthy donors. The PCR contained 60 Vbeta and 13 Jbeta primers. Using immunoSEQ multiplex PCR, the repertoire was profiled, and TCRdb retains in-frame clones only, with some absent. This sample carries around 200,000 clones, roughly four fifths of them seen once, and the ten largest clones take about 1.6%. Germline CDR1 and CDR2: SGHTA and FQGNSA. The CDR3 has 17 residues. V lost 5 bases and J lost 1; bases outside the gene matches: 11. Study-wide results and limits: A later analysis found TCR association rates differed by HLA locus, highest for DRB1 and lowest for HLA-C. Specificity for CMV antigens was confirmed in vitro for a few of the CMV-associated chains. Information on immune exposure was restricted to one variable (CMV serostatus). In a later analysis, a genetic analysis reported fewer productive-TCR N-insertions in an Asian-associated ancestry cluster than the cohort average.

To note about this clone: Its antigen remains unknown.

This sequence joins TRBV7-2 and TRBJ1-1; 9 positions agree with TRBD1. The sequenced sample consisted of PBMCs. This sequence was found in a man in his forties or fifties in good health and CMV-seronegative. CDR3 region: CASSTQGARLSNTEAFF. CDR3 coding DNA: TGTGCCAGCAGCACACAGGGGGCTAGGCTATCGAACACTGAAGCTTTCTTT.